In this sample, the clone carrying this TCR beta chain turned up many times. Its antigen is as yet unknown. The source of the sample is a study of regulatory T cells in long-lasting Graves disease. The wider study: Patients newly diagnosed with Graves' had been on antithyroid drugs for under 3 months. Study-wide points: TRBV28, TRBJ1-2 and TRBJ2-5 were favored in persistent disease.

Sequencing libraries for TCR beta were prepared with iRepertoire HTBI primers and Arm-PCR of CDR3 regions. As originally analysed: Samples collectively showed some 60 TRBV and some 14 TRBJ segments. TCRdb passed the multiplex PCR reads through MiXCR, listing each CDR3 protein once. None of the V and J calls come from the authors' own analysis; TCRdb made them. The sample consists of some 460,000 distinct CDR3 sequences, 16% of them appearing once. This CDR3 has 15 amino acids. Germline lookup yields CDR1 SGHTA and CDR2 FQGTGA. Trimming pared 5 bases from V and 2 bases from J, leaving 15 bases between. Stated time point: newly diagnosed GD, antithyroid drugs for less than 3 months. PBMC-extracted RNA yielded the TCR library. These same data were also listed under a study on T cells in Graves' hyperthyroidism and ophthalmopathy. Turning to that study: Uncontrolled infection, other autoimmune disease, pregnancy and lactation each barred patients from inclusion.

The origin of this receptor is a man between 35 and 55 years old with Graves disease. Specimen: peripheral blood mononuclear cells (PBMCs), collected at new diagnosis, from a patient treated with antithyroid drugs. The chain links TRBV7-3 to TRBJ2-5; D is possibly TRBD2 (5 bases). Here the CDR3 reads CASSPQRAEQETQYF. The CDR3 nucleotides are TGTGCCAGCAGCCCCCAGAGAGCGGAACAAGAGACCCAGTACTTC.